Sequencing of this T cell receptor beta chain was carried out in a study of CXCR3-negative and CXCR3-positive naive CD8 T cells (dated 2019 in TCRdb). A note on the overall study: Roughly 150 million TRB reads were obtained in total, roughly 1.5 +/- 0.3 million reads per library. Naive subsets from about five donors and memory cells from 3 donors were included in the TRBV-TRBJ cluster analysis. Data from around 11 donors, pooled across two independent experiments, went into the diversity and physicochemical repertoire analyses. Beyond this particular receptor, the publication reports: Because surface CD5, which has been linked to self-reactivity in mice, was comparable between naive subsets, TCR interaction strength was also inferred from TRB CDR3 physicochemical properties. CXCR3 expression partially decreased after cryopreservation, so most assays used freshly isolated PBMCs. Within the same donor, TRBV-TRBJ usage looked similar between naive CXCR3-negative and CXCR3-positive cells, but memory cells had distinct patterns. TRB CDR3s from CXCR3-positive naive cells showed higher hydrophobicity (lower Kidera factor 4), lower energy, and higher strength and volume indices than CXCR3-negative naive cells. Comparably high repertoire diversity was found in both naive subsets, whereas much lower repertoire diversity was found in memory CD8+ T cells.

Each CD8+ T cell subset was flow-sorted in triplicate, and some 310,000 cells per subset were placed directly into RLT lysis buffer. To keep memory contaminants out, a stringent definition of naive CD8+ T cells was applied: CD45RO-CCR7+CD27+CD95-. Using standard density gradient centrifugation, peripheral blood mononuclear cells were isolated from buffy coats. Naive CXCR3-negative and CXCR3-positive CD8+ T cells were flow-sorted using a FACSAria III. Total RNA was extracted from sorted cells with an RNeasy Mini Kit. With respect to this clonotype: Its antigen remains undetermined.

From a lookup of the germline V gene, CDR1 and CDR2 are SGDLS and YYNGEE. The CDR3 has 16 amino acids, counting the end cysteine and phenylalanine. The nucleotide record is missing. TCRdb lists the instrument as NextSeq 550. The Human TCR Profiling Kit (MiLaboratory) was used to make UMI-labeled 5' RACE TRB cDNA libraries. The full amount of extracted RNA was used for cDNA synthesis, and the full amount of resulting cDNA was used for PCR amplification. The libraries were made side by side, with each library going through the same number of PCR cycles. On the study's bioinformatics: About 53,000 +/- 9,400 unique UMI-labeled TRB cDNA molecules per library were extracted with MIGEC and MiXCR, with at least two reads per UMI required. On average, approximately 40,000 +/- 10,000 functional in-frame TRB CDR3 nucleotide clonotypes lacking stop codons were found per library. After each sample was downsampled to 5000 UMI-labeled TRB molecules, VDJtools was used to calculate diversity metrics such as normalized Shannon-Wiener and Chao1. Clonotype-size-weighted physicochemical properties of the central five CDR3 residues (interaction energy, strength, volume and Kidera factor 4) were computed in VDJtools. TCRdb reprocessed the reads, reporting each CDR3 protein sequence once and no DNA. TCRdb's processing, not the authors', yielded these V and J calls. The data table for this sample lists about 60,000 distinct CDR3 sequences. Jointly, the top ten make up 0.8% of the sample.

The sample comprised naive CXCR3+ CD8+ T cells from blood. Explained via the paper, the cell subset or site label denotes: CD45RO-CCR7+CD27+CD95- naive CD8+ T cells expressing CXCR3 (TNR3+). The receptor was derived from a human donor in good health. Some clones in this sample may be carry-over from other donors' samples. The chain uses TRBV9 and TRBJ1-1. The CDR3 loop reads CASSGPRLGGDTEAFF.